One sample yielded the 11 T cell receptor beta chains listed below, sequenced in a study of T-cell memory formation after mild COVID-19. One entry per CDR3 protein, called by TCRdb with MiXCR from the 5' RACE reads. This sample has around 340,000 distinct CDR3 sequences, with over 13% found just once. The sample was PBMCs or a T cell subset sorted from them (not recorded which). All receptors come from a man younger than 35 who had mild COVID-19 (a few samples of this study predate the infection). Cell type and time point are not known.

This clonotype turned up a few times. This chain's CDR3 is CASSLSLGSGAFF. The DNA of the CDR3 is TGTGCCAGCAGCTTAAGTTTGGGGTCCGGGGCTTTCTTT. The chain couples TRBV7-6 to TRBJ1-1; no definite D call. The V gene lost 2 bases and the J gene lost 11 bases, with 15 bases spanning the gap. Germline-derived CDR1 and CDR2 are SGHVS and FNYEAQ. This CDR3 comprises 13 residues. Variable domain in full (rest from reference TRBV7-6 and TRBJ1-1): GAGVSQSPRYKVTKRGQDVALRCDPISGHVSLYWYRQALGQGPEFLTYFNYEAQQDKSGLPNDRFSAERPEGSISTLTIQRTEQRDSAMYRCASSLSLGSGAFFGQGTRLTVV.

J is TRBJ1-4 and V is TRBV4-1; 8 bases align to TRBD1. The V gene's germline CDR1 is MGHRA and CDR2 YSYEKL. V gave up 3 bases and J gave up 10 bases; unmatched junction bases: 10. The CDR3 runs to 15 residues. CDR3 coding DNA: TGCGCCAGCAGCCAGGGGGGACAGGTCGGTGGAAAACTGTTTTTT. Its translation: CASSQGGQVGGKLFF.

The chain links TRBV7-3 to TRBJ2-2, with 10 bases that match TRBD2. The CDR3 is made up of 16 amino acids. V was pared by 4 bases and J by 7 bases, with 9 bases of the junction left unmatched. Germline-derived CDR1 and CDR2 are SGHTA and FQGTGA. CDR3 bases: TGTGCCAGCAGCTCAAGCGGGAGGGCCAGGATCGGGGAGCTGTTTTTT. Its protein product is CASSSSGRARIGELFF.

The table lists this clonotype with many counts. This chain joins TRBV7-2 and TRBJ2-1; the match to TRBD2 covers 12 bases. J gave up 6 bases and V 4 bases, and 4 bases lay outside the gene matches. Germline-derived CDR1 and CDR2 are SGHTA and FQGNSA. The CDR3 covers 15 residues. The CDR3 spells CASSWTSGVSNEQFF. As DNA, the CDR3 is TGTGCCAGCAGCTGGACTAGCGGGGTGTCCAATGAGCAGTTCTTC.

The V and J genes are TRBV20-1 and TRBJ1-5, with TRBD1 as a possible D gene (6 bases). V gave up 0 bases and J gave up 6 bases, with 18 bases separating them. CDR3 length: 16 residues. Germline V gene data show CDR1 as DFQATT and CDR2 as SNEGSKA (reference sequence). For the CDR3, the DNA is TGCAGTGCTAGAGAAACAGGGCCGAGGTTCGGTCAGCCCCAGCATTTT. It translates to CSARETGPRFGQPQHF.

This clonotype has a handful of counts. This chain connects TRBV18 to TRBJ2-1; no clear D gene. Germline assignment: CDR1 KGHSH and CDR2 LQKENI. Deletions cut 5 bases from V and 0 bases from J, with 8 bases between. This CDR3 is 14 amino acids long. The CDR3 spells CASSYRNSYNEQFF. The CDR3 DNA sequence: TGTGCCAGCTCATACCGAAACTCCTACAATGAGCAGTTCTTC.

There are a few counts of this clonotype. The V call is TRBV6-2 or TRBV6-3, the J call TRBJ1-2; tentative D call: TRBD1 (5 bases). The CDR3 runs 13 residues. The V end lost 1 base, the J end lost 2 bases, and 5 bases lay between the germline ends. CDR1 is MNHEY, CDR2 SVGEGT, per germline. The CDR3, as DNA: TGTGCCAGCAGTTACTGGGGGAACTATGGCTACACCTTC. This encodes CASSYWGNYGYTF.

At least ten counts were recorded for this clonotype. This rearrangement joins TRBV11-2 to TRBJ2-1; D is unresolved. Germline V CDR1 and CDR2: SGHAT, FQNNGV. The CDR3 contains 16 residues. V shed 1 base and J shed 4 bases, with 14 bases lying between them. For the CDR3, the DNA is TGTGCCAGCAGCTTAGTCCCGGGCGGCTTTTACAATGAGCAGTTCTTC. Translated: CASSLVPGGFYNEQFF.

This clonotype occurred many times. The V gene is TRBV7-2, the J gene TRBJ2-3, with 10 bases lining up with TRBD2. The CDR3 is 17 amino acids. Germline CDR1 is SGHTA and CDR2 is FQGNSA. The J segment lost 5 bases and the V segment lost 1 base, leaving 9 bases of the junction unmatched. The CDR3 here is CASSLGISGGAVDTQYF. The CDR3 nucleotides are TGTGCCAGCAGCTTAGGCATAAGCGGGGGGGCCGTAGATACGCAGTATTTT.

This clonotype occurred many times. This chain links TRBV20-1 with TRBJ1-2; D possibly corresponds to TRBD1 (6 bases). Trimming pared 6 bases from V and 4 bases from J, leaving 15 bases between. Germline V CDR1 and CDR2: DFQATT, SNEGSKA (reference sequence). There are 13 residues in the CDR3. This CDR3 is CSANRDTLYGYTF. The CDR3 DNA sequence: TGCAGTGCAAACCGGGACACCCTCTATGGCTACACCTTC.

The rearrangement links TRBV10-3 to TRBJ1-6; D unclear. Germline lookup yields CDR1 ENHRY and CDR2 SYGVKD. V was cut by 6 bases and J by 10 bases, with 16 bases left in between. The CDR3 is 14 residues long. In DNA, the CDR3 is TGTGCCATCAGGGAGACTGGGGAGGGATCACCCCTCCACTTT. This encodes CAIRETGEGSPLHF.